These 26 T cell receptor beta chains were sequenced from one sample in a study of response to subunit inactivated influenza vaccine. Each CDR3 protein gets one entry after TCRdb re-called the RT-PCR reads with MiXCR. In the table there are approximately 520,000 distinct CDR3 sequences, about 25% of which are singletons. Here the sequenced sample was CD4+ T cells sorted from PBMCs, taken around 5 days after vaccination. These receptors originate from a man aged 45-65 years who received an inactivated influenza vaccine.

This clonotype showed up many times. V gene TRBV10-2 combines with J gene TRBJ1-5, with D hard to call. Trimming stripped 10 bases from V and 3 bases from J, with 16 bases between. Germline V gives CDR1 WSHSY, CDR2 SAAADI. The CDR3 is 14 amino acids. The CDR3 DNA reads TGCGCCACCTCATCGGACGGCTTCAATCAGCCCCAGCATTTT. It specifies CATSSDGFNQPQHF.

This clonotype was counted a single time. The V call is TRBV6-1, the J call TRBJ2-7; no firm D call. The V end lost 7 bases, the J end lost 1 base, and 14 bases lay between the germline ends. Germline CDR1 reads MNHNS; CDR2 reads SASEGT. This CDR3 is 14 amino acids long. In DNA, the CDR3 is TGTGCCAGCAAAGGTTTTAAAACTTCCTACGAGCAGTACTTC. It yields the protein CASKGFKTSYEQYF.

The chain has TRBV4-3 and TRBJ1-2; a possible D gene is TRBD1 (5 bases). CDR3 length equals 15 residues. Germline V CDR1 and CDR2: LGHNA, YSLEER. The V gene lost 4 bases and the J gene lost 3 bases, with 15 bases spanning the gap. CDR3 DNA sequence: TGCGCCAGCAGCCCCGCGCCAGGGTACGACTATGGCTACACCTTC. Its protein product is CASSPAPGYDYGYTF.

This clonotype was counted between two and nine times. The CDR3 here is CASSFASSGATDTQYF. The DNA of the CDR3 is TGTGCCAGCAGTTTTGCGTCTAGCGGAGCCACAGATACGCAGTATTTT. The rearrangement links TRBV6-5 to TRBJ2-3; 7 nucleotides agree with TRBD2. The germline gives CDR1 MNHEY, CDR2 SVGAGI. V shed 4 bases, J shed 2 bases, and the junction held 9 bases outside the gene matches. This CDR3 spans 16 amino acids.

The chain carries TRBV5-1 and TRBJ2-1, with D possibly matching TRBD1 (6 bases). CDR3 size: 13 residues. The V and J ends lost 5 bases and 5 bases respectively, with 11 bases between them. Per germline, CDR1 SGHRS and CDR2 YFSETQ. DNA for the CDR3: TGCGCCAGCAGAAATCGGACAGACAATGAGCAGTTCTTC. Protein sequence: CASRNRTDNEQFF.

CDR3 in DNA: TGTGCCAGCAGCCAAGGCAGGTCCAGCACCTACGAGCAGTACTTC. This sequence encodes CASSQGRSSTYEQYF. This rearrangement joins TRBV3-1 to TRBJ2-7; no clear D gene. The CDR3 sequence is 15 residues long. Per the germline V gene, CDR1 is LGHDT and CDR2 is YNNKEL (reference sequence). Trimming stripped 1 base from V and 2 bases from J, with 12 bases between.

This clonotype was counted a few times. The chain carries TRBV6-2 or TRBV6-3 and TRBJ2-7; TRBD2 aligns across 8 bases. Germline trimming cut 6 bases from V and 6 bases from J; bases unmatched to any gene: 10. Germline V lookup: CDR1 MNHEY, CDR2 SVGEGT. CDR3 length: 14 residues. CDR3 nucleotide sequence: TGTGCCAGCAGAGCCCCGGGACTAGTCTTCGAGCAGTACTTC. Its translation: CASRAPGLVFEQYF.

V is TRBV5-5 and J is TRBJ2-7; D tentatively fits TRBD1 or TRBD2 (5 bases each). The CDR3 runs to 15 residues. V lost 1 base and J 1 base, leaving 12 bases between the germline ends. Germline V CDR1 and CDR2: SGHKS, YYEKEE (reference sequence). CDR3 in DNA: TGTGCCAGCAGCTTGATCTGGGACCGATCCTACGAGCAGTACTTC. Translation: CASSLIWDRSYEQYF.

This clonotype was detected only a few times. This chain joins TRBV12-3 or TRBV12-4 and TRBJ1-6; TRBD1 matches at 7 bases. Trimming removed 5 bases from V and 7 bases from J; junction bases left unmatched: 8. CDR3 length equals 15 residues. The CDR3 loop is CASSPQTGSNSPLHF. CDR3 coding DNA: TGTGCCAGCAGTCCCCAGACAGGGTCCAATTCACCCCTCCACTTT.

This chain joins TRBV12-5 and TRBJ2-5; 8 positions match TRBD2. The J segment lost 0 bases and the V segment lost 7 bases, leaving 4 bases of the junction unmatched. Germline CDR1 is LGHNT and CDR2 is FRNRAP. CDR3 length: 14 residues. The CDR3 loop is CASAVSGNQETQYF. CDR3 nucleotides: TGTGCTAGTGCCGTTAGCGGGAACCAAGAGACCCAGTACTTC.

This chain joins TRBV15 and TRBJ2-5; 9 bases map to TRBD2. With 1 base clipped from V and 5 bases from J, the junction kept 8 bases outside the gene matches. The germline CDR1 and CDR2 sequences are LNHNV and YYDKDF (reference sequence). This CDR3 spans 16 amino acids. In DNA, the CDR3 is TGTGCCACCAGCAGAGGAGCTAGCGGGACCTCGGAGACCCAGTACTTC. It specifies CATSRGASGTSETQYF.

This sequence joins TRBV24-1 and TRBJ2-2; 7 bases fit TRBD1. With 9 bases clipped from V and 2 bases from J, the junction kept 8 bases outside the gene matches. This CDR3 has 15 residues. The V gene's germline CDR1 is KGHDR and CDR2 SFDVKD. CDR3 sequence: CATSPGTANTGELFF. The CDR3 DNA reads TGTGCCACCTCCCCCGGGACAGCTAACACCGGGGAGCTGTTTTTT.

This chain connects TRBV4-3 to TRBJ2-3; D unresolved. CDR3 length: 13 amino acids. With 0 bases removed from V and 8 bases from J, the gap between germline ends came to 9 bases. CDR1 and CDR2 (germline): LGHNA, YSLEER. The CDR3 reads CASSQELVSTQYF. The DNA for the CDR3 is TGCGCCAGCAGCCAAGAATTGGTCAGTACGCAGTATTTT.

This clonotype was detected only once. V usage is TRBV6-1 and J usage is TRBJ1-5; D might be TRBD1 (6 bases). The V and J ends lost 3 bases and 4 bases respectively, with 10 bases between them. The CDR3 extends over 14 amino acids. Germline V gene sequence: CDR1 MNHNS, CDR2 SASEGT. CDR3 in amino acids: CASSEWGPNQPQHF. The CDR3 bases are TGTGCCAGCAGTGAGTGGGGGCCGAATCAGCCCCAGCATTTT.

The CDR3 nucleotides are TGTGCCAGCAGCCAACCGCCGGGACAGGGGGCATACGAGCAGTACTTC. It encodes CASSQPPGQGAYEQYF. The chain employs TRBV3-1 and TRBJ2-7; 12 bases line up with TRBD1. CDR1 and CDR2 (germline): LGHDT, YNNKEL (reference sequence). V lost 2 bases and J lost 4; bases outside the gene matches: 6. The CDR3 is made up of 16 amino acids.

This clonotype has a handful of counts. This CDR3 reads CASSLILLNTEAFF. The CDR3 DNA sequence: TGTGCCAGCAGTTTGATTCTGCTGAACACTGAAGCTTTCTTT. The chain combines TRBV6-2 or TRBV6-3 with TRBJ1-1, with no clear D. The CDR3 consists of 14 residues. V lost 4 bases, J lost 0 bases, and 9 bases lay in between. Germline V CDR1 and CDR2: MNHEY, SVGEGT.

This chain links TRBV7-2 with TRBJ2-2; D perhaps matches TRBD2 (6 bases). The CDR3 loop spans 15 amino acids. Deletions cut 11 bases from V and 1 base from J, with 17 bases between. CDR1 SGHTA and CDR2 FQGNSA come from the germline V gene. DNA for the CDR3: TGTGCCGGCCGATACGGGACTGGGAACACCGGGGAGCTGTTTTTT. Translating it yields CAGRYGTGNTGELFF.

The rearrangement links TRBV12-3 or TRBV12-4 to TRBJ1-1; D perhaps matches TRBD1 (5 bases). The CDR3 extends over 13 amino acids. V was clipped by 5 bases and J by 11 bases, with 18 bases between them. The CDR3 protein is CASSTMGGAGAFF. DNA of the CDR3: TGTGCCAGCAGTACAATGGGTGGGGCTGGGGCTTTCTTT.

The chain carries TRBV5-6 and TRBJ2-5, with 7 bases identical to TRBD1. Germline V gives CDR1 SGHDT, CDR2 YYEEEE. The V and J ends lost 4 bases and 6 bases, in that order; junction bases with no gene match: 6. The CDR3 is made up of 13 amino acids. CDR3 sequence reads: CASSEGAEKTQYF. DNA of the CDR3: TGTGCCAGCAGCGAGGGGGCGGAAAAGACCCAGTACTTC.

Only a few counts were recorded for this clonotype. The chain carries TRBV6-5 and TRBJ1-4; 9 bases are a match to TRBD1. V shed 0 bases, J shed 5 bases, and the junction held 1 base outside the gene matches. CDR3 length: 15 residues. Germline V gene lookup returns CDR1 MNHEY and CDR2 SVGAGI. CDR3 loop: CASSYSTGGNEKLFF. CDR3 nucleotide sequence: TGTGCCAGCAGTTACTCGACAGGGGGAAATGAAAAACTGTTTTTT.

This clonotype was picked up a small number of times. The chain employs TRBV12-3 or TRBV12-4 and TRBJ2-5, with 10 nucleotides matching TRBD2. CDR3 size: 16 residues. V was pared by 6 bases and J by 5 bases, with 12 bases of the junction left unmatched. This CDR3 is CASRKASGGAGETQYF. Here the CDR3 DNA reads TGTGCCAGCAGAAAGGCGAGCGGGGGGGCCGGGGAGACCCAGTACTTC.

The chain has TRBV19 and TRBJ2-3; 9 bases align to TRBD2. This CDR3 is built from 16 residues. CDR1 and CDR2 from the germline V gene are LNHDA and SQIVND (reference sequence). Trimming at V came to 4 bases and at J to 0 bases, leaving 5 bases not matched to a gene. The chain's CDR3 is CASSSSGSTSTDTQYF. For the CDR3, the DNA is TGTGCCAGTAGTAGTAGCGGGAGTACTAGCACAGATACGCAGTATTTT.

V usage is TRBV12-3 or TRBV12-4 and J usage is TRBJ1-2; 9 nucleotides agree with TRBD1. J was trimmed by 4 bases and V by 4 bases; bases with no gene match: 4. This CDR3 is built from 14 residues. The DNA for the CDR3 is TGTGCCAGCAGTTCCACAGGGGGCGGCTATGGCTACACCTTC. It is translated as CASSSTGGGYGYTF.

This clonotype showed up just a few times. The chain links TRBV7-2 to TRBJ2-7, with D possibly TRBD2 on 6 matching bases. This CDR3 comprises 14 residues. CDR1 and CDR2 from the germline V gene are SGHTA and FQGNSA. V was trimmed by 6 bases and J by 3 bases, leaving 15 bases between them. The CDR3 coding sequence is TGTGCCAGCAGTATTACTACGGGAGTCTACGAGCAGTACTTC. It encodes CASSITTGVYEQYF.

The chain joins TRBV15 to TRBJ1-1; maybe TRBD1 (5 bases). The ends were cut back, 0 bases at V and 4 bases at J, with 12 bases in the middle. The CDR3 is 15 amino acids. Germline loops: CDR1 LNHNV, CDR2 YYDKDF (reference sequence). The CDR3: CATSRDVSGVTEAFF. The CDR3 DNA reads as TGTGCCACCAGCAGAGATGTGTCGGGGGTCACTGAAGCTTTCTTT.

There are a few counts of this clonotype. The genes are TRBV6-6 and TRBJ1-2, with TRBD1 as a possible D gene (5 bases). Deletions cut 2 bases from V and 8 bases from J, with 12 bases between. CDR1 is MNHNY, CDR2 SVGAGI, per germline (reference sequence). The CDR3 has 13 residues. The CDR3 here is CASSYGGSKGYTF. CDR3 in DNA: TGTGCCAGCAGTTACGGGGGGAGTAAGGGCTACACCTTC.